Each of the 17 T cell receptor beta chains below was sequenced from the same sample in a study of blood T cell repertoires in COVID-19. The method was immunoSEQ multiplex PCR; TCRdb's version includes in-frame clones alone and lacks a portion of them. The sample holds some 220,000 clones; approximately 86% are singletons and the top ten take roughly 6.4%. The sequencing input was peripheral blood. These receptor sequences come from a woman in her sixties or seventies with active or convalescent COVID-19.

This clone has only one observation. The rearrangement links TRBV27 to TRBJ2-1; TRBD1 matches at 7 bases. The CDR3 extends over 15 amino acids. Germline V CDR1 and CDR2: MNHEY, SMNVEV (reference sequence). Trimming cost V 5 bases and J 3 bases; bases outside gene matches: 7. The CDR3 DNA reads TGTGCCAGCAGTCTCTCCCGGGACAGCTACAATGAGCAGTTCTTC. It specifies CASSLSRDSYNEQFF.

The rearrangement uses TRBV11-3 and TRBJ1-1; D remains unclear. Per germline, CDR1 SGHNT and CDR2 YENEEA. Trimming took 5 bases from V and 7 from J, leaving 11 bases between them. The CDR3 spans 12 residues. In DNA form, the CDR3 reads TGTGCCAGCAGCCTGGCGGACTTTGAAGCTTTCTTT. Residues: CASSLADFEAFF.

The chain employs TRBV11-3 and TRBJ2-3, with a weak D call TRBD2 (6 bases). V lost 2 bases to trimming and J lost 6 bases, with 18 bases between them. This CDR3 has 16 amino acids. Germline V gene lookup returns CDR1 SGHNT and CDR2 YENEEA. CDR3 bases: TGTGCCAGCAGCTTATTAGCGGACGCCACCCTGGATACGCAGTATTTT. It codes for CASSLLADATLDTQYF.

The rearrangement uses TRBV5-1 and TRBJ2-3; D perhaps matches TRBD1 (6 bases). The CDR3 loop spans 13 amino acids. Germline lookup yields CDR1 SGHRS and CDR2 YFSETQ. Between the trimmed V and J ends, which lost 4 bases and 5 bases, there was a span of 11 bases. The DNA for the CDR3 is TGCGCCAGCAGCCCTCGCAGGGGAGATACGCAGTATTTT. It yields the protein CASSPRRGDTQYF.

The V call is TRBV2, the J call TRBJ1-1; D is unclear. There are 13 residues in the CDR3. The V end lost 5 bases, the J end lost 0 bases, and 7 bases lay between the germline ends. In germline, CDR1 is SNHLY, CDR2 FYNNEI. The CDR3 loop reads CASSQVMNTEAFF. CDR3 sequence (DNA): TGTGCCAGCAGTCAGGTGATGAACACTGAAGCTTTCTTT.

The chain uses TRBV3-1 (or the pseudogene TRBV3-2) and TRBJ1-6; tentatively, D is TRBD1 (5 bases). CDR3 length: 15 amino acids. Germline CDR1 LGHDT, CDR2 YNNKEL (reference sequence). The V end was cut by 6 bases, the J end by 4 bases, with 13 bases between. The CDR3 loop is CASRAGGNYNSPLHF. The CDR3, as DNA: TGTGCCAGCAGGGCCGGGGGGAATTATAATTCACCCCTCCACTTT.

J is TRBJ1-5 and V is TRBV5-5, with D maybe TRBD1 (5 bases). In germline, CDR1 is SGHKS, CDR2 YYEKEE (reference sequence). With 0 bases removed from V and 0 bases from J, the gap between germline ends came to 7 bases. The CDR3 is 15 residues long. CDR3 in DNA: TGTGCCAGCAGCTTGGCGGGGGGTAGCAATCAGCCCCAGCATTTT. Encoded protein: CASSLAGGSNQPQHF. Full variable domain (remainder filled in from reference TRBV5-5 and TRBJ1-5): DAGVTQSPTHLIKTRGQQVTLRCSPISGHKSVSWYQQVLGQGPQFIFQYYEKEERGRGNFPDRFSARQFPNYSSELNVNALLLGDSALYLCASSLAGGSNQPQHFGDGTRLSIL.

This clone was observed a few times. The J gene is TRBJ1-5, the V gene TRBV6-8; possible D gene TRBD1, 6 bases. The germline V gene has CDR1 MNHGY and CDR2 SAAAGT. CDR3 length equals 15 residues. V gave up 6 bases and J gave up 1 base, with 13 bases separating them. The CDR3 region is CASRHRERSNQPQHF. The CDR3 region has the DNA TGTGCCAGCAGGCACAGGGAAAGGAGCAATCAGCCCCAGCATTTT.

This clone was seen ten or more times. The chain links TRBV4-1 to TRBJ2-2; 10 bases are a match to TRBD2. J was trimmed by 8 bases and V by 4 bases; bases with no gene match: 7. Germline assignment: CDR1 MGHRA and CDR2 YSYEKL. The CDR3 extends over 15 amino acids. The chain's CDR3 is CASSRSSGSSGELFF. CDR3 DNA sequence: TGCGCCAGCAGCCGTTCTAGCGGGAGTAGTGGGGAGCTGTTTTTT.

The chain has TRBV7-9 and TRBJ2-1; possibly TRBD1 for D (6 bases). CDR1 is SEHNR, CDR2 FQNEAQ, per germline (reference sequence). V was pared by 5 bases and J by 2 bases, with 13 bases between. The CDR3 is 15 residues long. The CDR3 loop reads CASSRHGGTYNEQFF. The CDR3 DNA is TGTGCCAGCAGCCGCCATGGGGGCACCTACAATGAGCAGTTCTTC.

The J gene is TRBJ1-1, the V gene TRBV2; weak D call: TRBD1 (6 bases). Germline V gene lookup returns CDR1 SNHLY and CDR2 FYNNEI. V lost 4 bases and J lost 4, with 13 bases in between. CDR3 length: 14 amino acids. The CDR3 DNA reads TGTGCCAGCAGTGCAATACAGGGTCTCACTGAAGCTTTCTTT. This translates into CASSAIQGLTEAFF.

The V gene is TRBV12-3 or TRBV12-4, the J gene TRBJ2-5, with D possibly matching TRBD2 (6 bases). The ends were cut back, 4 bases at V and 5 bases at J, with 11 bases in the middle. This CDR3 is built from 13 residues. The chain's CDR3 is CASSYTSRETQYF. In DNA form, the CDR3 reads TGTGCCAGCAGTTACACTAGCAGGGAGACCCAGTACTTC.

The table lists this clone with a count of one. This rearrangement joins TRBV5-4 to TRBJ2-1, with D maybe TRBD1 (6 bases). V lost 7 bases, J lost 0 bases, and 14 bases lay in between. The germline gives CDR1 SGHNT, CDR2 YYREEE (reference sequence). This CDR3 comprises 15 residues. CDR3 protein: CASATGSSSYNEQFF. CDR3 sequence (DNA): TGTGCCAGCGCTACAGGGAGTAGCTCCTACAATGAGCAGTTCTTC.

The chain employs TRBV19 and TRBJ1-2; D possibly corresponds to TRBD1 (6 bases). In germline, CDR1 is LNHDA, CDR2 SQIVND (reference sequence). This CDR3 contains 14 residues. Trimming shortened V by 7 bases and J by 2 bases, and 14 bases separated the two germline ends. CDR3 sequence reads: CASTTIGQNYGYTF. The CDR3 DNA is TGTGCCAGTACAACCATCGGACAGAACTATGGCTACACCTTC.

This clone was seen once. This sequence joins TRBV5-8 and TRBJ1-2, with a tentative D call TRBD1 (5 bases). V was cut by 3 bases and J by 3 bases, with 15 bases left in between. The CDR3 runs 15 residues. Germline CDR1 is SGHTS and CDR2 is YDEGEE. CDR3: CASSSTSETDYGYTF. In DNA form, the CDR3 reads TGTGCCAGCAGCTCCACGAGTGAGACAGACTATGGCTACACCTTC.

In DNA form, the CDR3 reads TGTGCCAGCAGCTATACCCTAGCGGGAGGATACGAGCAGTACTTC. It translates to CASSYTLAGGYEQYF. The J gene is TRBJ2-7, the V gene TRBV7-8; TRBD2 agrees at 11 bases. Trimming at V came to 4 bases and at J to 4 bases, leaving 6 bases not matched to a gene. There are 15 residues in the CDR3. Germline V gene data show CDR1 as SGHVS and CDR2 as FQNEAQ. The full variable domain, in which reference TRBV7-8 and TRBJ2-7 provide the parts outside the CDR3, is GAGVSQSPRYKVAKRGQDVALRCDPISGHVSLFWYQQALGQGPEFLTYFQNEAQLDKSGLPSDRFFAERPEGSVSTLKIQRTQQEDSAVYLCASSYTLAGGYEQYFGPGTRLTVT.

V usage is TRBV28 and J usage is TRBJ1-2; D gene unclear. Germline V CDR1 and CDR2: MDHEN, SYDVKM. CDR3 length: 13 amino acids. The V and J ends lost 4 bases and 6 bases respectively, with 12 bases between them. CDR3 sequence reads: CASSWEEPDGYTF. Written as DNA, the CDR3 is TGTGCCAGCAGTTGGGAGGAGCCGGATGGCTACACCTTC.